This is a list of T cell receptor beta chains from one sample in a study of CD8 T cells in Susac syndrome. In TCRdb, the immunoSEQ multiplex PCR reads were re-called with MiXCR into one record per CDR3 protein. The table records around 270,000 distinct CDR3 sequences, roughly 90% of them present only once. The sequenced material came from CD8+ T cells from PBMCs. Source of these receptors: a human donor with multiple sclerosis. Each CDR3 is given without its conserved first and last residue.

j_gene	v_gene	len	CDR3aa
TRBJ2-1	TRBV7-2	12	ASSLLLAANEQF
TRBJ2-2	TRBV6-2/TRBV6-3	15	ASSFFPGGTNTGELF
TRBJ1-3	TRBV29-1	12	SVEDAGSGNTIY
TRBJ1-1	TRBV7-8	16	ASRHHNAGWISNTEAF
TRBJ2-3	TRBV27	15	ASSSISALSGTDTQY
TRBJ2-5	TRBV25-1	12	ASSEVGHGETQY
TRBJ2-3	TRBV2	12	ASSPGGGLDTQY
TRBJ2-7	TRBV12-3/TRBV12-4	13	ASSSTGDRAYEQY
TRBJ2-5	TRBV6-2/TRBV6-3	12	ASSSSTATATQY
TRBJ2-1	TRBV24-1	10	ATSDLGFEQF
TRBJ2-7	TRBV20-1	12	SARATGAGGEQY
TRBJ1-2	TRBV30	12	AWSVPRGRYGYT
TRBJ1-4	TRBV12-3/TRBV12-4	12	ASSLGTENEKLF
TRBJ2-5	TRBV6-4	16	ASNTRGGRPLGQETQY
TRBJ2-1	TRBV14	14	ASSQGSSAVYNEQF
TRBJ2-1	TRBV7-2	15	ASSLADTSVHLGEQF
TRBJ1-3	TRBV10-2	13	ASSETGMSGNTIY
TRBJ2-5	TRBV18	10	ASSLYQETQY
TRBJ2-5	TRBV9	11	ASSVGGPETQY
TRBJ1-2	TRBV12-3/TRBV12-4	18	ASSLGGLGTPTIPNYGYT
TRBJ1-5	TRBV10-3	12	AISEEVSNQPQH
TRBJ2-7	TRBV4-1	14	ASSLSRTGGSYEQY
TRBJ2-3	TRBV5-6	14	ASTSRVLVITDTQY
TRBJ1-1	TRBV7-8	12	ASSLVTWATEAF
TRBJ2-5	TRBV7-9	13	ASSSDRGLQETQY
TRBJ2-4	TRBV13	13	ASSPGTGVKNIQY
TRBJ2-5	TRBV12-3/TRBV12-4	14	ASSPHPTGGQETQY
TRBJ1-5	TRBV27	12	ASSLGGENQPQH
TRBJ1-2	TRBV30	12	AWGPGTGYYGYT
TRBJ2-7	TRBV4-1	12	ASSPTFSPYEQY
TRBJ2-2	TRBV9	14	ASSPSGGLNTGELF
TRBJ2-5	TRBV14	12	ASSHLPGRGTQY
TRBJ2-1	TRBV30	10	AWSHPRFEQF
TRBJ2-7	TRBV5-1	10	ASNTAGGEQY
TRBJ2-5	TRBV15	12	ATSRDLGQETQY
TRBJ1-4	TRBV30	16	AWSGPTGQIRRNEKLF
TRBJ2-5	TRBV25-1	13	ASSESGGSTETQY
TRBJ2-1	TRBV5-6	12	ASSPEQGGNEQF
TRBJ2-7	TRBV6-1	14	ASSPSEGPRSYEQY
TRBJ2-1	TRBV7-2	13	ASSLTSGAYNEQF
TRBJ2-4	TRBV19	14	ASSIGDRGTKNIQY
TRBJ2-1	TRBV6-6	13	ASSYLGQGYNEQF
TRBJ1-3	TRBV12-3/TRBV12-4	13	ASSTGSPPTDTIY
TRBJ2-4	TRBV5-1	14	ASSFGGEIAKNIQY
TRBJ2-7	TRBV3-1	11	ASSQDFSYEQY
TRBJ2-3	TRBV29-1	13	SYKGRGPGTDTQY
TRBJ1-5	TRBV4-3	12	ASSQVWSDQPQH
TRBJ2-1	TRBV10-3	13	AINSGLDTMYEQF
TRBJ2-1	TRBV9	12	ASSIGILRDEQF
TRBJ1-1	TRBV25-1	10	ASKRMNTEAF
TRBJ2-1	TRBV6-5	11	ASSLWGAHEQF
TRBJ1-2	TRBV4-3	12	ASSHARGGNGYT
TRBJ2-3	TRBV12-3/TRBV12-4	12	ASSTGSDSDTQY
TRBJ2-7	TRBV23-1	16	ASSQWKVTVGREYEQY
TRBJ1-1	TRBV3-1	12	ASSQGHGVTEAF
TRBJ2-1	TRBV6-4	13	ASSYSGGAYNEQF
TRBJ2-4	TRBV29-1	14	SVEGDRGLAKNIQY
TRBJ2-1	TRBV20-1	15	SALFGKAYSSYNEQF
TRBJ2-6	TRBV3-1	13	ASSQVGSGANVLT
TRBJ2-5	TRBV19	10	ARPRTGETQY